This TCR beta chain was identified during a study of T cells after somatic rescue of genetic block. The germline V gene has CDR1 SEHNR and CDR2 FQNEAQ (reference sequence). V shed 5 bases and J shed 7 bases, with 14 bases lying between them. This CDR3 contains 13 residues. Here immunoSEQ multiplex PCR was the method, and the copy in TCRdb shows in-frame clones only, minus some. Of about 67,000 clones listed, 92% are singletons. The receptor was derived from a man between 40 and 49 years old. Input material: peripheral blood mononuclear cells (PBMCs). This chain joins TRBV7-9 and TRBJ2-5; the D gene could be TRBD1 or TRBD2 (5 bases each). CDR3 nucleotides: TGTGCCAGCAGCCCCCGTGAGGGACCGACCCAGTACTTC. Its protein product is CASSPREGPTQYF.